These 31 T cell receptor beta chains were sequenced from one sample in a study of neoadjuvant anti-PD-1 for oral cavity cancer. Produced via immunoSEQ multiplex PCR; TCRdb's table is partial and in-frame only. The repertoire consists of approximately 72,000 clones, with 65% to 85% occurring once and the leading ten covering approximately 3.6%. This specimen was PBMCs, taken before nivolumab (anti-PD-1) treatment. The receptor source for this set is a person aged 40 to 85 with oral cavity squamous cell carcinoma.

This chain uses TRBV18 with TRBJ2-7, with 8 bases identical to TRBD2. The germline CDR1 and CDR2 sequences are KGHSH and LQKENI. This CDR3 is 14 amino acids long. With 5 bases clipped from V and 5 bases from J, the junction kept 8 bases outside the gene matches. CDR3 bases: TGTGCCAGCTCAAGAGGGACTAGGTTCGACGAGCAGTACTTC. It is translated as CASSRGTRFDEQYF.

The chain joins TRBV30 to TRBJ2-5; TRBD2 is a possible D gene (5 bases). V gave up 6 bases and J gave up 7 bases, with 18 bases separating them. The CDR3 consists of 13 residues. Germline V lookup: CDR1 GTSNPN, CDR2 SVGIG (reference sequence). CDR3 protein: CACSPSGKGTQYF. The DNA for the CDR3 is TGTGCCTGTTCTCCTTCGGGGAAGGGGACCCAGTACTTC.

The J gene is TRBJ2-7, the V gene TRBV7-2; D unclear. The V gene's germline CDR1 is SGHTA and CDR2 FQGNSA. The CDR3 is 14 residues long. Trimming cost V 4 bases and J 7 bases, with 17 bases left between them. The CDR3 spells CASSSRHSNLEQYF. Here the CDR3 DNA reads TGTGCCAGCAGCTCCCGTCACTCGAACTTGGAGCAGTACTTC. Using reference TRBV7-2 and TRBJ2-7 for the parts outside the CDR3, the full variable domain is GAGVSQSPSNKVTEKGKDVELRCDPISGHTALYWYRQSLGQGLEFLIYFQGNSAPDKSGLPSDRFSAERTGGSVSTLTIQRTQQEDSAVYLCASSSRHSNLEQYFGPGTRLTVT.

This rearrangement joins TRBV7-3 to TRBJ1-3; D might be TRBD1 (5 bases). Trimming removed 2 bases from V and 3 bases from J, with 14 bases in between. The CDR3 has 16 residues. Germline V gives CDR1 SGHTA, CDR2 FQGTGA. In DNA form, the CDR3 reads TGTGCCAGCAGCTTATTAAGGGGCCACCGTGGAAACACCATATATTTT. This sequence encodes CASSLLRGHRGNTIYF.

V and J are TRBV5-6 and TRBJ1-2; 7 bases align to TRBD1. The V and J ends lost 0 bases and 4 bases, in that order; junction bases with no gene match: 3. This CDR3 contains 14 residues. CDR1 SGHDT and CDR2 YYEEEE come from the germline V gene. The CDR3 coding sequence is TGTGCCAGCAGCTTGGCGACAGGGTTCTATGGCTACACCTTC. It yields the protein CASSLATGFYGYTF.

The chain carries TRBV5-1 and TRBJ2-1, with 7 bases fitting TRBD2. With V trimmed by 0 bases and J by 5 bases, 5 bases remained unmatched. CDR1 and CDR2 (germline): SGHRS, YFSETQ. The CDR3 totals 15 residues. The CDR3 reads CASSLDGRTNNEQFF. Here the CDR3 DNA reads TGCGCCAGCAGCTTGGACGGGAGGACCAACAATGAGCAGTTCTTC.

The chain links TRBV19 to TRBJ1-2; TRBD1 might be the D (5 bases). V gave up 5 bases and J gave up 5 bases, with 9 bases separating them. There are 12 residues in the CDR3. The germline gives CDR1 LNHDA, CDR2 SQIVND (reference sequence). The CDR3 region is CASSRSGYGYTF. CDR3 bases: TGTGCCAGTAGTCGGTCAGGGTATGGCTACACCTTC.

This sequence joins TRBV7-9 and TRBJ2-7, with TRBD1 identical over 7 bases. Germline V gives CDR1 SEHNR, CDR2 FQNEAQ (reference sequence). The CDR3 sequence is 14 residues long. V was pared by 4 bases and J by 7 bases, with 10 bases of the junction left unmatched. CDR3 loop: CASSSGQASAEQYF. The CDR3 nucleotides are TGTGCCAGCAGCTCCGGACAGGCCTCTGCGGAGCAGTACTTC.

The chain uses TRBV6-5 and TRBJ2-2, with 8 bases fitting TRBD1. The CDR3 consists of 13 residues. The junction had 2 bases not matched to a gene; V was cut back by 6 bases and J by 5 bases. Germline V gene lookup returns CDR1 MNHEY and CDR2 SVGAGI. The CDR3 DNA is TGTGCCAGCAGCAGACAGGGGACCGGGGAGCTGTTTTTT. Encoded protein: CASSRQGTGELFF.

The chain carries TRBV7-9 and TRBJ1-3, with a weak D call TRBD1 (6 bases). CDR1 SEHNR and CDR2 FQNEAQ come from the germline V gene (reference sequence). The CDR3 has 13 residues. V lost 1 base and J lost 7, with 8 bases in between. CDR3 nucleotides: TGTGCCAGCAGCTTAGGGCAGGGGAACACCATATATTTT. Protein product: CASSLGQGNTIYF.

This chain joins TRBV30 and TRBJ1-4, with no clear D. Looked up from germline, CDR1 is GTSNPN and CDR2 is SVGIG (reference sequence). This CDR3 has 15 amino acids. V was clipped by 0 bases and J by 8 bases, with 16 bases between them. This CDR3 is CAWSVEAIGEEKLFF. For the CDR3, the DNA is TGTGCCTGGAGTGTCGAGGCAATCGGGGAGGAAAAACTGTTTTTT.

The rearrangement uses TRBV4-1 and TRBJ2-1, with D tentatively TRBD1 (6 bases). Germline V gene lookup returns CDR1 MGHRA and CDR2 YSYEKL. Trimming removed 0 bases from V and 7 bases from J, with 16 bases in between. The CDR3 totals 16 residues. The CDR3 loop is CASSQEVGQGWNEQFF. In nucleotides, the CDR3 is TGCGCCAGCAGCCAAGAGGTAGGGCAGGGGTGGAATGAGCAGTTCTTC.

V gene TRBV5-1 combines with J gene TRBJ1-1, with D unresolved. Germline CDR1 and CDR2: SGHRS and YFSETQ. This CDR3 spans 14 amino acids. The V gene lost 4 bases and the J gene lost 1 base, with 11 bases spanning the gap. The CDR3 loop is CASSKPEANTEAFF. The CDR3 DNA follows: TGCGCCAGCAGCAAACCCGAAGCGAACACTGAAGCTTTCTTT.

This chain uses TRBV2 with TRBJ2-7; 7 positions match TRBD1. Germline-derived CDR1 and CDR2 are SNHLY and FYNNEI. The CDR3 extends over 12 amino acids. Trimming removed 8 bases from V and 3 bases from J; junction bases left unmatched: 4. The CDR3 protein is CASRDSYYEQYF. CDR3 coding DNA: TGTGCCAGCCGGGACAGCTACTACGAGCAGTACTTC.

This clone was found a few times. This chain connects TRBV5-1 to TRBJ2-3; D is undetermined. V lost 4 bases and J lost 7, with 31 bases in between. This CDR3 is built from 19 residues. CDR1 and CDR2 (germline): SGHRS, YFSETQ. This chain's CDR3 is CASSPDRLSPTIFRHTQYF. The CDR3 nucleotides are TGCGCCAGCAGCCCCGACCGGCTCTCTCCTACTATTTTTAGGCATACGCAGTATTTT.

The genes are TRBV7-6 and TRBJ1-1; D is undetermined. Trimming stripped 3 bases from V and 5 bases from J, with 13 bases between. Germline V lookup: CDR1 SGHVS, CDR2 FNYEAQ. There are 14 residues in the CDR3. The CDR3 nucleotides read TGTGCCAGCAGCTTCGGGAGCCCATTAACTGAAGCTTTCTTT. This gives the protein CASSFGSPLTEAFF.

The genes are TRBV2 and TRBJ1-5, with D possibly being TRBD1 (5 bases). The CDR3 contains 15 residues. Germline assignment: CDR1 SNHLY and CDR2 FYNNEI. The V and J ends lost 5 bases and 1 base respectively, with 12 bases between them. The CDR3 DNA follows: TGTGCCAGCAGTACCTATGGGGCCAGCAATCAGCCCCAGCATTTT. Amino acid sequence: CASSTYGASNQPQHF.

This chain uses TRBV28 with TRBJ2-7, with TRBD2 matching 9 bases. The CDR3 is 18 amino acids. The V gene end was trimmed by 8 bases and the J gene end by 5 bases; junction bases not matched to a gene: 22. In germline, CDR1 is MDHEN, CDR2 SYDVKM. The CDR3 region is CASPPGGSGGPTAHEQYF. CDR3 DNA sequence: TGTGCCAGCCCGCCGGGGGGTAGCGGGGGACCAACTGCGCACGAGCAGTACTTC.

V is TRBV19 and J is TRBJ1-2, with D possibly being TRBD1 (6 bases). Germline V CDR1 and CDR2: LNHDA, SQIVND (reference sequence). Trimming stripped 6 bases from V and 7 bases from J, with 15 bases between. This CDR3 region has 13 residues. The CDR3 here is CASSKGGHSGYTF. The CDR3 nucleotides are TGTGCCAGTAGCAAGGGGGGACACTCTGGCTACACCTTC.

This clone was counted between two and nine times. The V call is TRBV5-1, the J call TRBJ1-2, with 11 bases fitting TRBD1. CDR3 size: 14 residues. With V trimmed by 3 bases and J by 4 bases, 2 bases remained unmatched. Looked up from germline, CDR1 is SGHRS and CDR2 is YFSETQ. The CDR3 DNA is TGCGCCAGCAGCTACGGACAGGGGGCCTATGGCTACACCTTC. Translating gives CASSYGQGAYGYTF.

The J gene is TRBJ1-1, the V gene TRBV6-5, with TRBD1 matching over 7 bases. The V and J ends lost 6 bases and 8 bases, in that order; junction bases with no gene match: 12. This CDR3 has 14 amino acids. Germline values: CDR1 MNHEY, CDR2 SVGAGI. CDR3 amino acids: CASSPSGTDIEAFF. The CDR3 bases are TGTGCCAGCAGCCCCTCCGGGACAGATATAGAAGCTTTCTTT.

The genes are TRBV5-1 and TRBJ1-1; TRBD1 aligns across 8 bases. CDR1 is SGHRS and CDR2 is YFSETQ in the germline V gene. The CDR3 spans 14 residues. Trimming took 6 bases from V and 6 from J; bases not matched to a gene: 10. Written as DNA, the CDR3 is TGCGCCAGCAAACCCCCGGGACAGGAGGCTGAAGCTTTCTTT. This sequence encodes CASKPPGQEAEAFF.

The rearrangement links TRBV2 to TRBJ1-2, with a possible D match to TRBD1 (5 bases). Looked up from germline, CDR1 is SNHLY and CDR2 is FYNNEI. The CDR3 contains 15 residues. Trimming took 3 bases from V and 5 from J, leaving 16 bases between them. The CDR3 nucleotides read TGTGCCAGCAGTGATAAAGCCGGGACCTTATATGGCTACACCTTC. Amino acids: CASSDKAGTLYGYTF. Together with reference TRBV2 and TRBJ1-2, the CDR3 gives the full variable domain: EPEVTQTPSHQVTQMGQEVILRCVPISNHLYFYWYRQILGQKVEFLVSFYNNEISEKSEIFDDQFSVERPDGSNFTLKIRSTKLEDSAMYFCASSDKAGTLYGYTFGSGTRLTVV.

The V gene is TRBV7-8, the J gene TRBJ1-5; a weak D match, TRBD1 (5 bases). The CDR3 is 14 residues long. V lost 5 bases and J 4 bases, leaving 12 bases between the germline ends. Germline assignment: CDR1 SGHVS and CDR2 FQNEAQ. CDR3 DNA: TGTGCCAGCAGCCCCCGACGGGGGAATCAGCCCCAGCATTTT. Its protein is CASSPRRGNQPQHF.

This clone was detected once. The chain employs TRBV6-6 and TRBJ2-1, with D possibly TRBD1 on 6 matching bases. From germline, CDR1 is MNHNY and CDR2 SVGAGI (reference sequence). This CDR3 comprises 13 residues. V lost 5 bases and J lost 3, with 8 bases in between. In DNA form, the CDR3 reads TGTGCCAGCAGTAAGGACAGCTACAATGAGCAGTTCTTC. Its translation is CASSKDSYNEQFF.

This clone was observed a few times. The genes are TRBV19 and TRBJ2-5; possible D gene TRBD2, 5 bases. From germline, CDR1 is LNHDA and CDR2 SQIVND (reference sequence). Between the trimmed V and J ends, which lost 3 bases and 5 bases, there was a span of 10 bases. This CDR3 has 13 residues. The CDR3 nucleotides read TGTGCCAGTAGTATTCGGAGGACGGAGACCCAGTACTTC. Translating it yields CASSIRRTETQYF.

The CDR3 DNA sequence: TGTGCCAGCAGTTACGGTTCGGGAGCGGGCTATGGCTACACCTTC. Its protein product is CASSYGSGAGYGYTF. This chain links TRBV6-5 with TRBJ1-2; D is unclear. V was clipped by 2 bases and J by 4 bases, with 14 bases between them. The CDR3 is 15 residues long. Germline V gives CDR1 MNHEY, CDR2 SVGAGI.

The CDR3 protein is CASSQAGATEAFF. The CDR3 DNA follows: TGTGCCAGCAGCCAAGCCGGGGCTACTGAAGCTTTCTTT. V usage is TRBV7-9 and J usage is TRBJ1-1; maybe TRBD1 (5 bases). There are 13 residues in the CDR3. Trimming removed 5 bases from V and 5 bases from J, with 12 bases in between. Germline V lookup: CDR1 SEHNR, CDR2 FQNEAQ (reference sequence).

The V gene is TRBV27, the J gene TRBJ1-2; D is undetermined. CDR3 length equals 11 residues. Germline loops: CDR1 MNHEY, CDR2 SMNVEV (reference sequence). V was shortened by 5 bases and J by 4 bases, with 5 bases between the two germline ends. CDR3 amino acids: CASSDFYGYTF. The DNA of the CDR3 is TGTGCCAGCAGTGATTTCTATGGCTACACCTTC.

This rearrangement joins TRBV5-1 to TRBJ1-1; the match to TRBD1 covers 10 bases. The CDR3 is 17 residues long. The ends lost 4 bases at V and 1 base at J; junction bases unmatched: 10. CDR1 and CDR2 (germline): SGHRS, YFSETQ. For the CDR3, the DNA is TGCGCCAGCAGCACGGGACAGGGGCGTTTGAGGAACACTGAAGCTTTCTTT. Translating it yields CASSTGQGRLRNTEAFF.

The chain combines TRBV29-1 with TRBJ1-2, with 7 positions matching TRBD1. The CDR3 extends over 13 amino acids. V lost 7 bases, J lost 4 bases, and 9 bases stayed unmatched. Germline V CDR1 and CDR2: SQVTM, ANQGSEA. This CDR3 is CSGSGGTAYGYTF. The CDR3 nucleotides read TGCAGCGGATCCGGTGGGACAGCCTATGGCTACACCTTC.